The clone carrying this TCR beta chain was counted many times. TCRdb re-called the RACE reads through MiXCR, storing one row per CDR3 protein. Of about 71,000 distinct CDR3 sequences detected, around 9.8% appear once; the ten largest clones hold over 3%. Time point: patch test 1, 2 weeks after DPC sensitization. Treatment defined: therapeutic diphenylcyclopropenone sensitization with weekly scalp DPC. V lost 0 bases, J lost 4 bases, and 10 bases lay in between. CDR1 is SGHNT and CDR2 is YENEEA in the germline V gene. CDR3 size: 15 residues. This entry comes from a study of human T cells and chemical hapten exposure. Whole-study context: Skin of the upper inner arm, approximately 2 cm by approximately 2 cm, received 2% DPC for sensitization.

This clonotype originated in a woman aged 40-49 years with alopecia areata. Some clones in this sample may be carry-over from other donors' samples. The chain combines TRBV11-3 with TRBJ2-1; D is ambiguous. This sample comprised whole blood, obtained in connection with sensitization to the hapten diphenylcyclopropenone (DPC). CDR3 in amino acids: CASSLDPGSYNEQFF. CDR3 DNA sequence: TGTGCCAGCAGCTTAGATCCGGGCAGTTACAATGAGCAGTTCTTC. Using reference TRBV11-3 and TRBJ2-1 for the parts outside the CDR3, the full variable domain is EAGVVQSPRYKIIEKKQPVAFWCNPISGHNTLYWYLQNLGQGPELLIRYENEEAVDDSQLPKDRFSAERLKGVDSTLKIQPAELGDSAVYLCASSLDPGSYNEQFFGPGTRLTVL.